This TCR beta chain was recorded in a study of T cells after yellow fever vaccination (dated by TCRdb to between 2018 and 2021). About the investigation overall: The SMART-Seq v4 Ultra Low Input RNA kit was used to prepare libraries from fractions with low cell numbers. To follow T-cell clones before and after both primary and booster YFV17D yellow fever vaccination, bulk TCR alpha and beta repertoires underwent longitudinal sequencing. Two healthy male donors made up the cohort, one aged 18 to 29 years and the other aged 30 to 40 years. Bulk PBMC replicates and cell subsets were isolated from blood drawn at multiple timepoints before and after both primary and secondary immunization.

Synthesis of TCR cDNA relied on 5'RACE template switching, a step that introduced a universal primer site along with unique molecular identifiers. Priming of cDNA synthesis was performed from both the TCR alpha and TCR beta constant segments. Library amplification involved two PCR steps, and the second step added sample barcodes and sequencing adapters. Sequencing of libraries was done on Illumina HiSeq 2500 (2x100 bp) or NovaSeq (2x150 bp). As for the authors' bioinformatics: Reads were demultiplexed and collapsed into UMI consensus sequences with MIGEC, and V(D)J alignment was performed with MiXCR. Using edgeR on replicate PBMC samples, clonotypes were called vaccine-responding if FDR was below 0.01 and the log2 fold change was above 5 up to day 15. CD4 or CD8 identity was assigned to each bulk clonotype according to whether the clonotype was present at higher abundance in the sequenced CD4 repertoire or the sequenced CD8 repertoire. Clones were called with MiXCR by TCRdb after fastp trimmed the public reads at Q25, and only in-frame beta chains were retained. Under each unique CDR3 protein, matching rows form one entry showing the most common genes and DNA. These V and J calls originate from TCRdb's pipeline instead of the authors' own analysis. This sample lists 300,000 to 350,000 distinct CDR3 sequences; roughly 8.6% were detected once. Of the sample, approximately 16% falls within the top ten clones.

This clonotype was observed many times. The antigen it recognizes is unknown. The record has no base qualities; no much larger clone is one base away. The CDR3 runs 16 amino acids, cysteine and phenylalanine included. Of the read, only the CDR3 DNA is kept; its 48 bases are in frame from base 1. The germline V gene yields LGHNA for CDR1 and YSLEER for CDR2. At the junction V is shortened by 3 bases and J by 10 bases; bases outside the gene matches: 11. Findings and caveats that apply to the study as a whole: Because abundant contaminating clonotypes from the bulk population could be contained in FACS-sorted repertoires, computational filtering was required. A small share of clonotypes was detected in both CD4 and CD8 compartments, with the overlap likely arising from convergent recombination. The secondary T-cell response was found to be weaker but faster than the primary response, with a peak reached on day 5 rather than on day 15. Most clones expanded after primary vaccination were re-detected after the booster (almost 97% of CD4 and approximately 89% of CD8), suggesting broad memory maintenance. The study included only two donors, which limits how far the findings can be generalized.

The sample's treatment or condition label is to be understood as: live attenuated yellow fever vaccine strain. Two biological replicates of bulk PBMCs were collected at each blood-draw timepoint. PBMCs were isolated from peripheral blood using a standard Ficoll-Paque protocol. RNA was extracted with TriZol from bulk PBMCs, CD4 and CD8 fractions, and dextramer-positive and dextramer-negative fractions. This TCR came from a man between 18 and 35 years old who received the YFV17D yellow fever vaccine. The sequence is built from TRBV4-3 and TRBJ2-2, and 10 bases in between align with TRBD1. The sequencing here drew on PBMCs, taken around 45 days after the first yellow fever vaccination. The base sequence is TGCGCCAGCAGCCAGGGTCCGGGACAGGGGTTCCAGGAGCTGTTTTTT. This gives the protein CASSQGPGQGFQELFF.